Sequencing of this T cell receptor beta chain was carried out in a study of cytomegalovirus exposure and HLA in healthy donors. Study observations and caveats: Later analysis found that TCR beta chains associated with HLA were more clonally expanded than other, equally common chains.

V gave up 0 bases and J gave up 5 bases; unmatched junction bases: 9. There are 16 residues in the CDR3. Germline V gene data show CDR1 as SGHTA and CDR2 as FQGTGA. This cohort consisted of healthy bone marrow donors. To note about this clone: Antigen unknown.

Use of 60 Vbeta and 13 Jbeta primers characterized the PCR. Profiling relied on immunoSEQ multiplex PCR, and the TCRdb table lists in-frame clones only, not all of them. The table lists fewer than 200,000 clones, less than 85% of them singletons. This receptor was taken from a male donor in good health and CMV-seronegative. The sample taken for sequencing was PBMCs. The chain recombines TRBV7-3 with TRBJ1-1; 7 nucleotides align to TRBD1. Here the CDR3 reads CASSLTRGRVGTEAFF. The CDR3 nucleotides read TGTGCCAGCAGCTTAACAAGGGGGCGCGTAGGAACTGAAGCTTTCTTT.